The 17 T cell receptor beta chains below all came from one sample that was sequenced in a study of T cell responses to AZD1222 COVID-19 vaccine. Clones were read by immunoSEQ multiplex PCR, and TCRdb kept only the in-frame ones, dropping some. The table shows some 200,000 clones, with roughly 94% occurring only once. Sequenced here: peripheral blood, sampled 28 days after the second dose of the MenACWY control vaccine. The source is an adult who received the MenACWY meningococcal vaccine as a control.

CDR3 amino acids: CASSRQGITEAFF. The CDR3 DNA reads as TGTGCCAGCAGCCGACAGGGGATCACTGAAGCTTTCTTT. V is TRBV9 and J is TRBJ1-1; 8 nucleotides align to TRBD1. The germline V gene encodes CDR1 SGDLS and CDR2 YYNGEE. J was trimmed by 4 bases and V by 4 bases; bases with no gene match: 3. CDR3 size: 13 residues.

The chain links TRBV21-1 to TRBJ1-1; the table gives TRBD1 as D, unverified against the DNA. TRBV21-1 has pseudogene status. CDR3 length: 13 residues. The CDR3 is CASSRDRKSEAFF. In DNA form, the CDR3 reads TGTGCCAGCAGCAGGGACAGGAAGTCTGAAGCTTTCTTT.

The chain has TRBV11-3 and TRBJ2-1; 10 bases map to TRBD2. V lost 1 base and J lost 4; bases outside the gene matches: 4. The V gene's germline CDR1 is SGHNT and CDR2 YENEEA. The CDR3 runs 16 residues. CDR3 region: CASSLAGLAAYNEQFF. As DNA, the CDR3 is TGTGCCAGCAGCTTAGCCGGACTAGCGGCGTACAATGAGCAGTTCTTC. Based on the CDR3 plus reference TRBV11-3 and TRBJ2-1, the full variable domain is EAGVVQSPRYKIIEKKQPVAFWCNPISGHNTLYWYLQNLGQGPELLIRYENEEAVDDSQLPKDRFSAERLKGVDSTLKIQPAELGDSAVYLCASSLAGLAAYNEQFFGPGTRLTVL.

The chain uses TRBV6-1 and TRBJ2-3; tentative D call: TRBD1 (6 bases). This CDR3 is 17 amino acids long. V was pared by 3 bases and J by 2 bases, with 18 bases between. Germline loops: CDR1 MNHNS, CDR2 SASEGT. The CDR3 bases are TGTGCCAGCAGTGACCCGGTAGGGGGAGTGGTCACAGATACGCAGTATTTT. Translation: CASSDPVGGVVTDTQYF.

V gene TRBV28 combines with J gene TRBJ2-1; perhaps D is TRBD1 or TRBD2 (5 bases each). Germline loops: CDR1 MDHEN, CDR2 SYDVKM. Trimming took 2 bases from V and 4 from J, leaving 12 bases between them. The CDR3 covers 15 residues. CDR3 nucleotides: TGTGCCAGCAGTTTACGGGGCTCGGGTTACAATGAGCAGTTCTTC. The encoded protein is CASSLRGSGYNEQFF.

The J gene is TRBJ1-1, the V gene TRBV6-1; D remains unclear. The CDR3 totals 12 residues. The V end was cut by 0 bases, the J end by 8 bases, with 7 bases between. The germline V gene has CDR1 MNHNS and CDR2 SASEGT. The CDR3 DNA follows: TGTGCCAGCAGTGAAGCGACGGGGGAAGCTTTCTTT. Translated, it gives CASSEATGEAFF.

The V call is TRBV24-1, the J call TRBJ2-1; 10 bases map to TRBD1. Germline CDR1 is KGHDR and CDR2 is SFDVKD. This CDR3 contains 16 residues. With V trimmed by 3 bases and J by 4 bases, 5 bases remained unmatched. The CDR3 nucleotides read TGTGCCACCAGTGATGCTAGACAGGGGGCTTACAATGAGCAGTTCTTC. Its translation: CATSDARQGAYNEQFF.

V usage is TRBV5-1 and J usage is TRBJ2-3; D remains unclear. The V gene's germline CDR1 is SGHRS and CDR2 YFSETQ. The CDR3 has 13 amino acids. The V gene lost 0 bases and the J gene lost 5 bases, with 7 bases spanning the gap. The CDR3: CASSLATRDTQYF. The DNA of the CDR3 is TGCGCCAGCAGCTTGGCCACGAGAGATACGCAGTATTTT. The complete variable domain, with remaining parts taken from reference TRBV5-1 and TRBJ2-3, reads KAGVTQTPRYLIKTRGQQVTLSCSPISGHRSVSWYQQTPGQGLQFLFEYFSETQRNKGNFPGRFSGRQFSNSRSEMNVSTLELGDSALYLCASSLATRDTQYFGPGTRLTVL.

The chain links TRBV15 to TRBJ1-5, with D unresolved. Trimming cost V 1 base and J 0 bases, with 4 bases left between them. The CDR3 length is 14 residues. Germline assignment: CDR1 LNHNV and CDR2 YYDKDF (reference sequence). CDR3 loop: CATSRGYSNQPQHF. In DNA form, the CDR3 reads TGTGCCACCAGCAGAGGATATAGCAATCAGCCCCAGCATTTT.

The chain carries TRBV2 and TRBJ1-4, with 8 bases fitting TRBD1. Unmatched junction bases numbered 7, after V lost 7 bases and J lost 3 bases. CDR1 is SNHLY and CDR2 is FYNNEI in the germline V gene. This CDR3 comprises 15 residues. The CDR3 sequence: CASKIPDRANEKLFF. In DNA form, the CDR3 reads TGTGCCAGCAAAATTCCGGACAGGGCTAATGAAAAACTGTTTTTT. Full variable domain (missing parts from reference TRBV2 and TRBJ1-4): EPEVTQTPSHQVTQMGQEVILRCVPISNHLYFYWYRQILGQKVEFLVSFYNNEISEKSEIFDDQFSVERPDGSNFTLKIRSTKLEDSAMYFCASKIPDRANEKLFFGSGTQLSVL.

This clone was picked up one time. The chain couples TRBV21-1 to TRBJ2-7; TRBD2, as called in the table, went unchecked against the DNA. TRBV21-1 is shown as a pseudogene. The CDR3 length is 20 residues. The CDR3 reads CAPPGTSGRNPRLGPYEQYF. DNA of the CDR3: TGTGCCCCCCCCGGGACTAGCGGGAGGAATCCTCGATTGGGACCCTACGAGCAGTACTTC.

The V and J genes are TRBV7-8 and TRBJ2-7; 8 nucleotides agree with TRBD2. CDR3 length: 14 amino acids. Per the germline V gene, CDR1 is SGHVS and CDR2 is FQNEAQ. V lost 5 bases to trimming and J lost 3 bases; unmatched junction nucleotides: 6. CDR3 in amino acids: CASSLRTSYYEQYF. CDR3 sequence (DNA): TGTGCCAGCAGCCTACGGACTAGCTACTACGAGCAGTACTTC.

This chain's CDR3 is CASTDTTSGRQTQYF. DNA for the CDR3: TGTGCCAGTACTGATACGACTAGCGGGAGGCAGACCCAGTACTTC. The rearrangement uses TRBV19 and TRBJ2-5; 13 positions match TRBD2. Germline V CDR1 and CDR2: LNHDA, SQIVND (reference sequence). This CDR3 spans 15 amino acids. Trimming removed 7 bases from V and 6 bases from J; junction bases left unmatched: 8. Looking up the rest from reference TRBV19 and TRBJ2-5 gives the full variable domain: DGGITQSPKYLFRKEGQNVTLSCEQNLNHDAMYWYRQDPGQGLRLIYYSQIVNDFQKGDIAEGYSVSREKKESFPLTVTSAQKNPTAFYLCASTDTTSGRQTQYFGPGTRLLVL.

The chain is built from TRBV5-1 and TRBJ2-7, with 9 bases matching TRBD1. The junction had 9 bases not matched to a gene; V was cut back by 0 bases and J by 5 bases. Germline V CDR1 and CDR2: SGHRS, YFSETQ. There are 16 residues in the CDR3. In nucleotides, the CDR3 is TGCGCCAGCAGCTTGGCGGGACAGGGTAGGGGGGACGAGCAGTACTTC. Translation gives CASSLAGQGRGDEQYF.

This rearrangement joins TRBV19 to TRBJ2-1; D uncertain. Germline CDR1 and CDR2: LNHDA and SQIVND (reference sequence). V was cut by 4 bases and J by 6 bases, with 16 bases left in between. This CDR3 region has 15 residues. The CDR3 loop is CASSTDSRIGNEQFF. The CDR3 DNA reads as TGTGCCAGTAGTACCGACTCTAGAATAGGCAATGAGCAGTTCTTC.

The chain has TRBV11-2 and TRBJ2-7; 7 bases are a match to TRBD1. This CDR3 comprises 14 residues. Germline V gene sequence: CDR1 SGHAT, CDR2 FQNNGV. With 6 bases clipped from V and 3 bases from J, the junction kept 8 bases outside the gene matches. CDR3 nucleotides: TGTGCCAGCAGTTTCGGACAGGCGAGCTACGAGCAGTACTTC. This gives the protein CASSFGQASYEQYF.

The chain recombines TRBV4-1 with TRBJ1-4, with 12 bases that match TRBD1. J was trimmed by 10 bases and V by 0 bases; bases with no gene match: 9. Germline CDR1 MGHRA, CDR2 YSYEKL. The CDR3 contains 17 residues. The CDR3 bases are TGCGCCAGCAGCCAAGAGGGGACAGGGGGCACAGGGAGAAAACTGTTTTTT. It codes for CASSQEGTGGTGRKLFF.